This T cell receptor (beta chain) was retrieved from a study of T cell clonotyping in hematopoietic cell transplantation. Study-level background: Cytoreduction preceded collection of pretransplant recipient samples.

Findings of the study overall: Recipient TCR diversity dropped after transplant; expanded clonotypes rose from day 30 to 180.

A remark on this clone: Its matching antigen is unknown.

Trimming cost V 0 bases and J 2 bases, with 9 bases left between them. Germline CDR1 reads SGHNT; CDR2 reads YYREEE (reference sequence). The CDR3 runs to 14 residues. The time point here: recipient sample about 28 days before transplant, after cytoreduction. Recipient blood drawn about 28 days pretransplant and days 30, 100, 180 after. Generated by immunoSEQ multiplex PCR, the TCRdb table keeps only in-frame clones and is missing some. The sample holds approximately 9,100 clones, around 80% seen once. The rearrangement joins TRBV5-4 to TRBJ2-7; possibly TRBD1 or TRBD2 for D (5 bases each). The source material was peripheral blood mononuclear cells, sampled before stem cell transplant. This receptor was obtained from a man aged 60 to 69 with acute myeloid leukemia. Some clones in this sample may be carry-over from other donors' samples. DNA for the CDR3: TGTGCCAGCAGCTTGGCAGGGACCACCTACGAGCAGTACTTC. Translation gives CASSLAGTTYEQYF.